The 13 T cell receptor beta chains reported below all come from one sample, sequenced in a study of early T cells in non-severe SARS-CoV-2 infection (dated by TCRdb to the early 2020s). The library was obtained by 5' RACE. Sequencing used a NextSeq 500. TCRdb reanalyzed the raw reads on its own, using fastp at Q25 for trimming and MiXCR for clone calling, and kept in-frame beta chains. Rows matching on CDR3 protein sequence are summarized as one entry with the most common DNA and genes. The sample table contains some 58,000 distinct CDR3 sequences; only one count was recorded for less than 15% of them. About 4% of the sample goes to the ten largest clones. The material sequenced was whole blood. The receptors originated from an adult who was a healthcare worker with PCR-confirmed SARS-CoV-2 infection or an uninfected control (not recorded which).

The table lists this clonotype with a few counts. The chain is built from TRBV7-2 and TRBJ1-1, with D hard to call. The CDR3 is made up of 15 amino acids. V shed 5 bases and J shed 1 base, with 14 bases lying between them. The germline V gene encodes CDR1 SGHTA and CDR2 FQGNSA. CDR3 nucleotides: TGTGCCAGCAGCCCAGCCTTTGGAACGAACACTGAAGCTTTCTTT. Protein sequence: CASSPAFGTNTEAFF. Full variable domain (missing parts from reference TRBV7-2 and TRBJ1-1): GAGVSQSPSNKVTEKGKDVELRCDPISGHTALYWYRQSLGQGLEFLIYFQGNSAPDKSGLPSDRFSAERTGGSVSTLTIQRTQQEDSAVYLCASSPAFGTNTEAFFGQGTRLTVV.

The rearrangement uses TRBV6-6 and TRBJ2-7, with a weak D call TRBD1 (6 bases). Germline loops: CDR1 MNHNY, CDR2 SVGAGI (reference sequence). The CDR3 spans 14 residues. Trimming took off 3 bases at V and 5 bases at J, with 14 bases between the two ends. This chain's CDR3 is CASSYSRGYNEQYF. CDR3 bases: TGTGCCAGCAGTTATAGCAGGGGTTATAACGAGCAGTACTTC.

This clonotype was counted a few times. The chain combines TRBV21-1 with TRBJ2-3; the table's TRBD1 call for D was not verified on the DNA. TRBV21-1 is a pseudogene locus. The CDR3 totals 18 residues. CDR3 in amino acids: CASSAPGQGAPLADTQYF. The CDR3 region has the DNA TGTGCCAGCAGCGCCCCGGGACAGGGGGCGCCTCTGGCAGATACGCAGTATTTT.

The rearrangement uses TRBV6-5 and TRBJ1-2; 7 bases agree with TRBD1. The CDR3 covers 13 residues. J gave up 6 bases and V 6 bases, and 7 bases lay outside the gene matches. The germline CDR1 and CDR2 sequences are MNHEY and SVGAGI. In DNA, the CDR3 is TGTGCCAGCAGCTTGGACAGGCTGGATGGCTACACCTTC. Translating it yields CASSLDRLDGYTF.

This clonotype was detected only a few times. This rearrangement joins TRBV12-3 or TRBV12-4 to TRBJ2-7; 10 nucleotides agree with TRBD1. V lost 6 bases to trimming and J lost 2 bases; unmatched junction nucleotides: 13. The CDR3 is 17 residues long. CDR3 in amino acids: CASRPTGQGSFTYEQYF. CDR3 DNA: TGTGCCAGCAGGCCGACGGGACAGGGGTCGTTCACCTACGAGCAGTACTTC.

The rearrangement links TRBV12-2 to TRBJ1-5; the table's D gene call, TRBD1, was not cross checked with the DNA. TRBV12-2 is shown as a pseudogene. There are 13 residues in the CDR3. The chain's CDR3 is CASRVPGNQPQHF. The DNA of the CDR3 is TGTGCAAGTCGCGTCCCTGGCAATCAGCCCCAGCATTTT.

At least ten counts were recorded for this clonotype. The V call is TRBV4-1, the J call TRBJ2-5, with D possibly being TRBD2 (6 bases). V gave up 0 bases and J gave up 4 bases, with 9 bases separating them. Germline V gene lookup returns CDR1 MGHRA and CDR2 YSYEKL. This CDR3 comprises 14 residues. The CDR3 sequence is CASSQDRGRETQYF. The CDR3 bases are TGCGCCAGCAGCCAAGACCGGGGGAGAGAGACCCAGTACTTC.

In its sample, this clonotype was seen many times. CDR3 sequence (DNA): TGTGCCAGCAGCGCGACAGGGACCTATGGCTACACCTTC. Encoded protein: CASSATGTYGYTF. The genes are TRBV7-2 and TRBJ1-2, with 7 bases identical to TRBD1. V trimming: 5 bases; J trimming: 4 bases; junction bases outside the gene matches: 4. Germline V gene sequence: CDR1 SGHTA, CDR2 FQGNSA. CDR3 length equals 13 residues.

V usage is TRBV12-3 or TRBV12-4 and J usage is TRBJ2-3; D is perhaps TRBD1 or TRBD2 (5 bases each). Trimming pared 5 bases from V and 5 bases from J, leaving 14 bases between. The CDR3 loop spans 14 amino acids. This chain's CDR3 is CASSGTRGRDTQYF. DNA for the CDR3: TGTGCCAGCAGTGGGACGAGGGGAAGAGATACGCAGTATTTT.

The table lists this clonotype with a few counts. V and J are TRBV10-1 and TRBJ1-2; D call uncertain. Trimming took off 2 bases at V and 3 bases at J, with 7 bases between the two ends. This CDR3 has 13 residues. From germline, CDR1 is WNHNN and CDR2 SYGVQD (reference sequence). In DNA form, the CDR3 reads TGCGCCAGCAGTGAGGACCCCTACTATGGCTACACCTTC. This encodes CASSEDPYYGYTF.

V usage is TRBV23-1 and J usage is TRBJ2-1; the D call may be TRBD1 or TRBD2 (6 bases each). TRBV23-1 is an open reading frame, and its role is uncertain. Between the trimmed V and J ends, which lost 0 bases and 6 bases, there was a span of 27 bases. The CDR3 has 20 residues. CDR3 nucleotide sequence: TGCGCCAGCAGTCAATCGAGTCAAGTAAGGAGGGCAGGGGCGCCCAATGAGCAGTTCTTC. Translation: CASSQSSQVRRAGAPNEQFF.

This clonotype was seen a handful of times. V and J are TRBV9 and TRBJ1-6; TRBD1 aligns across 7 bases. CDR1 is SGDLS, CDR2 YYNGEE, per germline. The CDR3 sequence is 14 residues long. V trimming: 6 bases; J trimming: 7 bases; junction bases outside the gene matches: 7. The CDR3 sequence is CASNTGQRNSPLHF. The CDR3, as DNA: TGTGCCAGCAACACGGGACAGCGCAATTCACCCCTCCACTTT.

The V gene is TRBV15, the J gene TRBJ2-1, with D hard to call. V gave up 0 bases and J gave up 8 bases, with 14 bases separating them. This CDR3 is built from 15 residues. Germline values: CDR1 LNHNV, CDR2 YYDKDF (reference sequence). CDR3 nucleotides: TGTGCCACCAGCAGAGAGAGCCAAGGTCCGGATGAGCAGTTCTTC. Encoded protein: CATSRESQGPDEQFF.